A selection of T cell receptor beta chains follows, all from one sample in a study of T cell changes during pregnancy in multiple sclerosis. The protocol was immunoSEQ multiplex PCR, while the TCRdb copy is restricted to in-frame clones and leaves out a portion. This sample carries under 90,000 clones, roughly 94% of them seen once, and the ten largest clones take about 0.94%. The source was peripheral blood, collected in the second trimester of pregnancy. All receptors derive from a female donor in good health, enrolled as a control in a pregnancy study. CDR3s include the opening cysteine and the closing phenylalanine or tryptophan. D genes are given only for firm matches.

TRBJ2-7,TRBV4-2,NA,TGTGCCAGCAGCCAAGAAACTAAGGGACTCTCGGGCAACGAGCAGTACTTC,CASSQETKGLSGNEQYF
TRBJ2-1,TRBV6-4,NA,TGTGCCAGCAGTGACAAAGAGACTAGTATGGATTCCTACAATGAGCAGTTCTTC,CASSDKETSMDSYNEQFF
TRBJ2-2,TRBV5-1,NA,TGCGCCAGCAGCCAACAGGCGCCGCCGAACACCGGGGAGCTGTTTTTT,CASSQQAPPNTGELFF
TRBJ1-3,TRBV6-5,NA,TGTGCCAGCAGTTACTCGCCGACAGTTTCTGGAAACACCATATATTTT,CASSYSPTVSGNTIYF
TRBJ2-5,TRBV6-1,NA,TGTGCCAGCAGACAGGACGGTTTATATCAGAACTTC,CASRQDGLYQNF
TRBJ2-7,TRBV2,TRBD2,TGTGCCAGCAGTCGACTAGCGGGGGCCTCCTACGAGCAGTACTTC,CASSRLAGASYEQYF
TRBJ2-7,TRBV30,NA,TGTGCCTGGAGGGGGCGGAATCTCTTAAAGTACGAGCAGTACTTC,CAWRGRNLLKYEQYF
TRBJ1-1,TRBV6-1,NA,TGTGCCAGCAGTATAGGGCGGACAGCGAACACTGAAGCTTTCTTT,CASSIGRTANTEAFF
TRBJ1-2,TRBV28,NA,TGTGCCAGCAGTGACCGAAGCGGGGACTATGGCTACACCTTC,CASSDRSGDYGYTF
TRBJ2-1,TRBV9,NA,TGTGCCAGCAGCGTAGGGGCTAGCCGCGGCAATGAGCAGTTCTTC,CASSVGASRGNEQFF